These 31 T cell receptor beta chains were sequenced from one sample in a study of early stage breast cancer tumors. The protocol was immunoSEQ multiplex PCR, while the TCRdb copy is restricted to in-frame clones and leaves out a portion. Counted here are roughly 60,000 clones, 60% to 85% occurring once; the ten biggest clones make up 3% to 3.5%. Sequenced material: blood. These receptor sequences come from a person aged 25-39 years with breast cancer.

This clone was detected a few times. This same CDR3 is encoded by further DNA sequences in the sample. This rearrangement joins TRBV7-3 to TRBJ2-5; 9 bases fit TRBD1. From germline, CDR1 is SGHTA and CDR2 FQGTGA. There are 14 residues in the CDR3. With 3 bases clipped from V and 2 bases from J, the junction kept 1 base outside the gene matches. The CDR3 spells CASSLTGGQETQYF. The CDR3, as DNA: TGTGCCAGCAGCTTGACAGGGGGGCAAGAGACCCAGTACTTC. Drawing the rest from reference TRBV7-3 and TRBJ2-5, the complete variable domain is GAGVSQTPSNKVTEKGKYVELRCDPISGHTALYWYRQSLGQGPEFLIYFQGTGAADDSGLPNDRFFAVRPEGSVSTLKIQRTERGDSAVYLCASSLTGGQETQYFGPGTRLLVL.

The chain has TRBV7-6 and TRBJ2-5, with TRBD1 as a possible D gene (5 bases). The length of the CDR3 is 14 residues. CDR1 SGHVS and CDR2 FNYEAQ come from the germline V gene. Trimming stripped 1 base from V and 3 bases from J, with 9 bases between. CDR3 nucleotide sequence: TGTGCCAGCAGCTTAGGGGCCAGGGAAGAGACCCAGTACTTC. It is translated as CASSLGAREETQYF.

The chain uses TRBV25-1 and TRBJ2-3, with D perhaps matching TRBD2 (6 bases). Germline V gives CDR1 MGHDK, CDR2 SYGVNS. V was shortened by 6 bases and J by 4 bases, with 26 bases between the two germline ends. The CDR3 sequence is 18 residues long. As DNA, the CDR3 is TGTGCCAGCAGCGTAACCTTGATGGGGGGAAGGGCTCCAGATACGCAGTATTTT. This codes for CASSVTLMGGRAPDTQYF.

The gene calls are TRBV19 and TRBJ2-7; 7 bases map to TRBD1. J gave up 4 bases and V 9 bases, and 24 bases lay outside the gene matches. This CDR3 is 18 amino acids long. CDR1 and CDR2 from the germline V gene are LNHDA and SQIVND (reference sequence). Here the CDR3 reads CASENRDSRLPLGYEQYF. CDR3 bases: TGTGCCAGCGAAAACCGGGACAGCAGGCTCCCGCTGGGTTACGAGCAGTACTTC.

In its sample, this clone was seen a few times. CDR3 bases: TGTGCCAGCAGAACCGGGACAGTAAATGGCTACACCTTC. It translates to CASRTGTVNGYTF. This chain joins TRBV28 and TRBJ1-2; 7 bases match TRBD1. The CDR3 extends over 13 amino acids. J was trimmed by 6 bases and V by 6 bases; bases with no gene match: 7. Germline values: CDR1 MDHEN, CDR2 SYDVKM.

CDR3 sequence reads: CASSAGQGANQPQHF. CDR3 DNA sequence: TGTGCCAGTAGTGCTGGACAGGGGGCAAATCAGCCCCAGCATTTT. The gene calls are TRBV19 and TRBJ1-5, with TRBD1 matching over 11 bases. This CDR3 region has 15 residues. Germline trimming cut 5 bases from V and 4 bases from J; bases unmatched to any gene: 4. The V gene's germline CDR1 is LNHDA and CDR2 SQIVND (reference sequence).

The V gene is TRBV7-2, the J gene TRBJ1-2; D is uncertain. The CDR3 spans 17 residues. CDR1 is SGHTA and CDR2 is FQGNSA in the germline V gene. V lost 4 bases, J lost 4 bases, and 22 bases lay in between. CDR3: CASSSRGGELYSYGYTF. The DNA of the CDR3 is TGTGCCAGCAGCTCCCGGGGTGGGGAGTTGTATAGCTATGGCTACACCTTC.

V and J are TRBV13 and TRBJ1-3; D is perhaps TRBD1 (6 bases). Per the germline V gene, CDR1 is PRHDT and CDR2 is FYEKMQ (reference sequence). This CDR3 region has 14 residues. V lost 5 bases and J lost 3, with 11 bases in between. The CDR3 reads CASSPGTLGNTIYF. The CDR3, as DNA: TGTGCCAGCAGCCCGGGGACACTTGGAAACACCATATATTTT.

This clone was picked up one time. The chain uses TRBV5-5 and TRBJ2-1; 7 bases match TRBD2. There are 15 residues in the CDR3. The V and J ends lost 2 bases and 8 bases, in that order; junction bases with no gene match: 10. CDR1 and CDR2 (germline): SGHKS, YYEKEE (reference sequence). The CDR3 is CASSLTWGEGDEQFF. The CDR3 coding sequence is TGTGCCAGCAGCTTAACTTGGGGGGAGGGCGATGAGCAGTTCTTC.

This clone was observed a handful of times. V is TRBV30 and J is TRBJ1-1; D unclear. CDR1 is GTSNPN, CDR2 SVGIG, per germline (reference sequence). The CDR3 consists of 13 residues. V was pared by 1 base and J by 1 base, with 7 bases between. The CDR3 reads CAWSEVWNTEAFF. As DNA, the CDR3 is TGTGCCTGGAGTGAGGTTTGGAACACTGAAGCTTTCTTT.

This chain connects TRBV27 to TRBJ1-2; 7 bases align to TRBD1. The junction had 10 bases not matched to a gene; V was cut back by 5 bases and J by 4 bases. This CDR3 region has 15 residues. CDR1 is MNHEY, CDR2 SMNVEV, per germline (reference sequence). CDR3: CASSTGGRQGYGYTF. The CDR3, as DNA: TGTGCCAGCAGTACCGGAGGAAGACAGGGCTATGGCTACACCTTC.

This chain joins TRBV7-6 and TRBJ1-4, with D possibly matching TRBD1 (5 bases). The length of the CDR3 is 16 residues. The V end lost 1 base, the J end lost 7 bases, and 16 bases lay between the germline ends. The germline gives CDR1 SGHVS, CDR2 FNYEAQ. The CDR3: CASSLVSDGGGEKLFF. The CDR3 nucleotides are TGTGCCAGCAGCTTAGTTTCGGACGGGGGGGGTGAAAAACTGTTTTTT.

The chain combines TRBV7-7 with TRBJ2-3, with 8 bases lining up with TRBD2. Germline V gene data show CDR1 as SSHAT and CDR2 as FNYEAQ (reference sequence). Losses at the gene ends were 5 bases for V and 5 bases for J; bases not matched to a gene: 9. This CDR3 has 15 residues. CDR3 sequence reads: CASSLLAGGKDTQYF. The CDR3 coding sequence is TGTGCCAGCAGCCTACTGGCGGGAGGTAAAGATACGCAGTATTTT.

The chain combines TRBV6-1 with TRBJ2-1; the D call may be TRBD1 or TRBD2 (5 bases each). This CDR3 is built from 15 residues. Trimming stripped 7 bases from V and 1 base from J, with 14 bases between. CDR1 is MNHNS and CDR2 is SASEGT in the germline V gene. CDR3: CASIQGWGSYNEQFF. CDR3 nucleotide sequence: TGTGCCAGCATCCAAGGCTGGGGGTCCTACAATGAGCAGTTCTTC.

This chain joins TRBV5-1 and TRBJ2-6; D ambiguous. Looked up from germline, CDR1 is SGHRS and CDR2 is YFSETQ. The CDR3 sequence is 14 residues long. Trimming took 4 bases from V and 1 from J, leaving 6 bases between them. The CDR3 sequence is CASSVFSGANVLTF. Here the CDR3 DNA reads TGCGCCAGCAGCGTTTTTTCTGGGGCCAACGTCCTGACTTTC.

The chain joins TRBV2 to TRBJ1-1, with D uncertain. V lost 6 bases to trimming and J lost 5 bases, with 10 bases between them. CDR3 length equals 12 residues. Germline lookup yields CDR1 SNHLY and CDR2 FYNNEI. The DNA for the CDR3 is TGTGCCAGCAGAGAACGGGGAACTGAAGCTTTCTTT. Residues: CASRERGTEAFF.

The rearrangement joins TRBV30 to TRBJ1-1; tentative D call: TRBD1 (5 bases). The CDR3 is made up of 11 amino acids. Trimming took off 2 bases at V and 11 bases at J, with 12 bases between the two ends. Germline lookup yields CDR1 GTSNPN and CDR2 SVGIG (reference sequence). The CDR3 protein is CAWSYMGGAFF. The CDR3 bases are TGTGCCTGGAGTTATATGGGGGGGGCTTTCTTT.

The V gene is TRBV6-6, the J gene TRBJ1-5; 7 bases line up with TRBD1. This CDR3 comprises 13 residues. The V gene's germline CDR1 is MNHNY and CDR2 SVGAGI (reference sequence). Unmatched junction bases numbered 6, after V lost 6 bases and J lost 7 bases. The DNA for the CDR3 is TGTGCCAGCAGACTAGACAGGGAGCAGCCCCAGCATTTT. It translates to CASRLDREQPQHF.

This chain uses TRBV30 with TRBJ2-7; 14 nucleotides line up with TRBD2. This CDR3 has 14 amino acids. J gave up 5 bases and V 3 bases, and 3 bases lay outside the gene matches. In germline, CDR1 is GTSNPN, CDR2 SVGIG (reference sequence). The chain's CDR3 is CAWSQGLAGDEQYF. CDR3 in DNA: TGTGCCTGGAGCCAGGGACTAGCGGGAGACGAGCAGTACTTC. Full variable domain (remainder filled in from reference TRBV30 and TRBJ2-7): SQTIHQWPATLVQPVGSPLSLECTVEGTSNPNLYWYRQAAGRGLQLLFYSVGIGQISSEVPQNLSASRPQDRQFILSSKKLLLSDSGFYLCAWSQGLAGDEQYFGPGTRLTVT.

V and J are TRBV11-1 and TRBJ2-3; D remains unclear. The CDR3 is 14 residues long. Germline values: CDR1 SGHAT, CDR2 FQDESV (reference sequence). The germline V and J ends were trimmed by 0 bases and 3 bases, with 7 bases remaining between them. In DNA, the CDR3 is TGTGCCAGCAGCTTAGCTAGATTAACAGATACGCAGTATTTT. Encoded protein: CASSLARLTDTQYF.

This clone was recorded once. The V call is TRBV27, the J call TRBJ2-3; no reliable D call. Trimming removed 5 bases at V and 5 bases at J, with 8 bases between. Germline CDR1 and CDR2: MNHEY and SMNVEV (reference sequence). The CDR3 loop spans 12 amino acids. In nucleotides, the CDR3 is TGTGCCAGCAGTCCCTCGGGAGATACGCAGTATTTT. Its protein is CASSPSGDTQYF.

J is TRBJ1-2 and V is TRBV29-1; TRBD1 aligns across 9 bases. The ends lost 6 bases at V and 6 bases at J; junction bases unmatched: 14. The length of the CDR3 is 15 residues. Germline V gene sequence: CDR1 SQVTM, CDR2 ANQGSEA. The CDR3 DNA follows: TGCAGCGTCATGGGGGACAGGGTCCAGACCCATGGCTACACCTTC. Translating it yields CSVMGDRVQTHGYTF.

This clone has only one observation. This chain joins TRBV6-1 and TRBJ2-7, with D uncertain. The V end was cut by 2 bases, the J end by 3 bases, with 8 bases between. Germline CDR1 MNHNS, CDR2 SASEGT. The CDR3 runs to 13 residues. CDR3 in DNA: TGTGCCAGCAGTGAACGTCAGGTCTACGAGCAGTACTTC. This codes for CASSERQVYEQYF.

This chain uses TRBV11-2 with TRBJ2-7; 8 bases map to TRBD1. Germline-derived CDR1 and CDR2 are SGHAT and FQNNGV. The ends lost 4 bases at V and 0 bases at J; junction bases unmatched: 8. The CDR3 extends over 16 amino acids. The CDR3 here is CASSSDRTGSSYEQYF. The CDR3 DNA reads as TGTGCCAGCAGCTCGGACAGGACAGGGAGCTCCTACGAGCAGTACTTC.

The chain employs TRBV19 and TRBJ1-3; possibly TRBD1 for D (5 bases). The germline V gene encodes CDR1 LNHDA and CDR2 SQIVND (reference sequence). V was shortened by 4 bases and J by 2 bases, with 15 bases between the two germline ends. The CDR3 covers 16 residues. This CDR3 is CASSNRWGGAGNTIYF. Written as DNA, the CDR3 is TGTGCCAGTAGTAACCGATGGGGGGGAGCTGGAAACACCATATATTTT.

This chain joins TRBV10-2 and TRBJ2-1; no clear D. Germline CDR1 is WSHSY and CDR2 is SAAADI. The CDR3 covers 12 residues. V lost 0 bases, J lost 3 bases, and 0 bases lay in between. DNA for the CDR3: TGCGCCAGCAGTGAGTCCTACAATGAGCAGTTCTTC. Translation gives CASSESYNEQFF.

This chain joins TRBV4-1 and TRBJ1-1; no definite D call. The germline V gene encodes CDR1 MGHRA and CDR2 YSYEKL. Trimming shortened V by 0 bases and J by 0 bases, and 14 bases separated the two germline ends. The CDR3 sequence is 17 residues long. The CDR3, as DNA: TGCGCCAGCAGCCAAGAGGCAGATCTCCTTATGAACACTGAAGCTTTCTTT. This gives the protein CASSQEADLLMNTEAFF.

The chain recombines TRBV5-1 with TRBJ2-3, with a tentative D call TRBD2 (6 bases). Germline lookup yields CDR1 SGHRS and CDR2 YFSETQ. V lost 4 bases and J lost 2, with 14 bases in between. There are 15 residues in the CDR3. CDR3 nucleotides: TGCGCCAGCAGCCCTTTCGCGGGATCCACAGATACGCAGTATTTT. Its translation: CASSPFAGSTDTQYF.

The chain is built from TRBV27 and TRBJ1-1; D gene uncertain. Between the trimmed V and J ends, which lost 5 bases and 2 bases, there was a span of 9 bases. The CDR3 runs 13 residues. In germline, CDR1 is MNHEY, CDR2 SMNVEV (reference sequence). CDR3 sequence reads: CASSVQRNTEAFF. For the CDR3, the DNA is TGTGCCAGCAGTGTCCAGCGAAACACTGAAGCTTTCTTT.

The chain employs TRBV10-3 and TRBJ2-7, with 10 bases aligning to TRBD1. CDR1 is ENHRY and CDR2 is SYGVKD in the germline V gene. Trimming at V came to 0 bases and at J to 3 bases, leaving 2 bases not matched to a gene. This CDR3 region has 15 residues. The CDR3 loop is CAISESRTGGYEQYF. The CDR3 region has the DNA TGTGCCATCAGTGAGTCTCGGACAGGGGGCTACGAGCAGTACTTC.

In the case of this clone: A read error may account for a junction end that differs from germline. The J gene is TRBJ2-1, the V gene TRBV7-8; no clear D. This CDR3 region has 14 residues. CDR1 and CDR2 (germline): SGHVS, FQNEAQ. The DNA for the CDR3 is TGTGCCAGCAGCTTAGTTAGCCAGGACCCATCCAGGATCTTC. Residues: CASSLVSQDPSRIF.